These T cell receptor beta chains were read from a single sample in a study of cytomegalovirus exposure and HLA in healthy donors. TCRdb's table, derived via immunoSEQ multiplex PCR, lists solely in-frame clones and lacks some. The sample includes more than 80,000 clones, 64% of them seen just once. The sequenced material came from PBMCs. These receptors were obtained from a human donor in good health. Both conserved end residues are part of each CDR3. Each record gives: clone size, V gene, D gene, J gene, CDR3 DNA, CDR3 protein. A D gene is named only where the DNA matches it firmly. Size is stated for part of the rows, as once, few or many counts, or as a class when the clone is expanded.

few	TRBV10-3	TRBD1	TRBJ1-3	TGTGCCATCAGTGAATCGACAGGGACTGGAAACACCATATATTTT	CAISESTGTGNTIYF
-	TRBV6-5	TRBD1	TRBJ1-5	TGTGCCAGCAAAAGGACAGGGGGGCAGCCCCAGCATTTT	CASKRTGGQPQHF
few	TRBV29-1	-	TRBJ2-3	TGCAGCGTTTCCATGGATACGCAGTATTTT	CSVSMDTQYF
-	TRBV13	TRBD1	TRBJ2-5	TGTGCCAGCAGCTTAATCCACAGGGGTGGAGAGACCCAGTACTTC	CASSLIHRGGETQYF
-	TRBV7-2	-	TRBJ2-7	TGTGCCAGCAGCTTTTCGAGGCGCGAGCAGTACTTC	CASSFSRREQYF
-	TRBV5-5	TRBD1	TRBJ2-3	TGTGCCAGCAGCATGGACAGGGGATTTAGAGATACGCAGTATTTT	CASSMDRGFRDTQYF
-	TRBV5-4	TRBD2	TRBJ2-3	TGTGCCAGCAGCTTGAAGCGGGGGTCGAAGGATACGCAGTATTTT	CASSLKRGSKDTQYF
-	TRBV6-5	-	TRBJ2-7	TGTGCCAGCAGGACTCCCGCCTACTACGAGCAGTACTTC	CASRTPAYYEQYF
-	TRBV14	-	TRBJ1-1	TGTGCCAGCAGCTTCGCACAGAACACTGAAGCTTTCTTT	CASSFAQNTEAFF
-	TRBV5-6	-	TRBJ1-2	TGTGCCAGCAAAAAACCCCGAGGGGGAGGCTACACCTTC	CASKKPRGGGYTF
few	TRBV7-2	-	TRBJ2-7	TGTGCCAGCAGCTTTTCGAGGCGCGAGCAGTACTTC	CASSFSRREQYF
-	TRBV11-2	-	TRBJ1-3	TGTGCCAGCAGTCAGCGGGCGACAGCTGGAAACACCATATATTTT	CASSQRATAGNTIYF
-	TRBV19	TRBD2	TRBJ2-5	TGTGCCAGTAGGTCTAGCGGGGGGTCCGGGGAGACCCAGTACTTC	CASRSSGGSGETQYF
once	TRBV28	TRBD1	TRBJ2-4	TGTGCCAGCACTTTGGGGACAGAACACCCAAAACTAGCCAAAAACATTCAGTACTTC	CASTLGTEHPKLAKNIQYF
-	TRBV4-3	-	TRBJ1-6	TGCGCCAGCAGCCAAGGTTATGTTCTGGGCAATTCACCCCTCCACTTT	CASSQGYVLGNSPLHF
-	TRBV30	TRBD1	TRBJ2-7	TGTGCCTGGGACCCACAGGGGATTGATTACGAGCAGTACTTC	CAWDPQGIDYEQYF
-	TRBV12-5	-	TRBJ2-2	TGTGCTAGTGGTCTAAGTAACACCGGGGAGCTGTTTTTT	CASGLSNTGELFF
few	TRBV11-2	-	TRBJ1-4	TGTGCCAGCAGCTTAGATGGAGTTTCTGAAAAACTGTTTTTT	CASSLDGVSEKLFF
few	TRBV18	-	TRBJ1-2	TGTGCCAGCTCACCACCGGCGGGTGACTATGGCTACACCTTC	CASSPPAGDYGYTF
-	TRBV7-2	TRBD2	TRBJ2-7	TGTGCCAGCAGCCGAAGCGGGGGACGCATCTACGAGCAGTACTTC	CASSRSGGRIYEQYF
-	TRBV7-2	-	TRBJ1-2	TGTGCCAGCAGCTTAGGGGCAGGCTATGGCTACACCTTC	CASSLGAGYGYTF
-	TRBV6-1	TRBD1	TRBJ1-1	TGTGCCAGCAGTTCGGACAGGAGGAACACTGAAGCTTTCTTT	CASSSDRRNTEAFF
-	TRBV7-8	TRBD1	TRBJ1-4	TGTGCCAGCAGCCAGAGACAGGGGGCTTGGACAAAACTGTTTTTT	CASSQRQGAWTKLFF
-	TRBV7-8	-	TRBJ2-7	TGTGCCAGCAGCCCAACAGGGTCGATGGCGTACTTC	CASSPTGSMAYF
-	TRBV7-6	TRBD2	TRBJ2-2	TGTGCCAGCAGCCTGAGCGGGGAGAGAACCGGGGAGCTGTTTTTT	CASSLSGERTGELFF
few	TRBV6-5	TRBD1	TRBJ1-5	TGTGCCAGCATAGAGGGGACAGGTAATCAGCCCCAGCATTTT	CASIEGTGNQPQHF
-	TRBV19	-	TRBJ1-6	TGTGCCAGTAGTATTTGGCAGGGCGAATCACCCCTCCACTTT	CASSIWQGESPLHF
few	TRBV10-3	-	TRBJ2-2	TGTGCCATCAGCCCACAGTCCGACGGGGAGCTGTTTTTT	CAISPQSDGELFF
-	TRBV4-3	TRBD2	TRBJ2-3	TGCGCCAGCAGCCAAGATGTTAGCGGGGGAACAGATACGCAGTATTTT	CASSQDVSGGTDTQYF
-	TRBV5-1	TRBD1	TRBJ1-1	TGCGCCAGCAGCTTGGGACAGGGGGTTACTGAAGCTTTCTTT	CASSLGQGVTEAFF
-	TRBV11-3	-	TRBJ1-1	TGTGCCAGCAGCTTAGGGGGGGTGAACACTGAAGCTTTCTTT	CASSLGGVNTEAFF
-	TRBV5-5	-	TRBJ1-5	TGTGCCAGCAGCTTGACGGGGGATAGCAATAAGCCCCAGCATTTT	CASSLTGDSNKPQHF
-	TRBV9	TRBD1	TRBJ1-6	TGTGCCAGCAGCCCAGGGGGAGGAAATTCACCCCTCCACTTT	CASSPGGGNSPLHF
-	TRBV5-1	TRBD1	TRBJ1-2	TGCGCCAGCAGCTATGGGACAGGCAGTTGGTATGGCTACACCTTC	CASSYGTGSWYGYTF
-	TRBV5-1	-	TRBJ2-1	TGCGCCAGCAGCTTTAACGGGGATGAGCAGTTCTTC	CASSFNGDEQFF
-	TRBV2	-	TRBJ1-5	TGTGCCAGCAGCTCCCGGATAGCGGATCAGCCCCAGCATTTT	CASSSRIADQPQHF
-	TRBV5-1	-	TRBJ1-1	TGCGCCAGCAGCTTGTTCGGGGGTTTGGGGGACACTGAAGCTTTCTTT	CASSLFGGLGDTEAFF